This TCR beta chain was observed in a study of control samples from healthy donors and cancer patients. Between the trimmed V and J ends, which lost 7 bases and 7 bases, there was a span of 22 bases. Germline lookup yields CDR1 MNHNY and CDR2 SVGAGI (reference sequence). This CDR3 is built from 15 residues. The table came from immunoSEQ multiplex PCR; TCRdb's copy has only in-frame clones and leaves some out. The table lists approximately 190,000 clones, with less than 2.5% in the top ten. The sequence was obtained from a woman aged 30 to 39 in good health. The chain has TRBV6-6 and TRBJ1-2; D perhaps matches TRBD1 (6 bases). The sequencing sample was made of blood. For the CDR3, the DNA is TGTGCCAGCACCAGAAGGGGGGGCGGAGAGGGTGGCTACACCTTC. Its translation: CASTRRGGGEGGYTF.